This TCR beta chain was retrieved from a study of cytomegalovirus exposure and HLA in healthy donors. Use of 60 Vbeta and 13 Jbeta primers characterized the PCR. Here immunoSEQ multiplex PCR was the method, and the copy in TCRdb shows in-frame clones only, minus some. Its clone listing holds 150,000 to 200,000 clones. General study points: Sequence variants that were highly shared formed a cluster that was likely a sequencing artifact. Several of the most significant clusters appeared, in a later analysis, to be linked to common viral pathogens. The study designated about 180 TCR beta chains cytomegalovirus-associated.

Trimming pared 3 bases from V and 4 bases from J, leaving 9 bases between. CDR3 size: 13 residues. Germline assignment: CDR1 SGHNT and CDR2 YENEEA. A word on this clone: The target antigen is unknown.

This clonotype originated in a woman aged 18-30 years in good health and CMV-seropositive. Material for sequencing was PBMCs. The J gene is TRBJ1-1, the V gene TRBV11-3; D not certain. The CDR3 spells CASSFGVSTEAFF. In DNA, the CDR3 is TGTGCCAGCAGCTTCGGGGTAAGCACTGAAGCTTTCTTT.